This T cell receptor beta chain was sequenced during a study of T cell repertoires in cytomegalovirus infection. On the study more broadly: Public signatures in TCR beta pointed to CMV infection and matching HLA type.

TCRdb re-called the reads through MiXCR, storing one row per CDR3 protein. Of about 180,000 distinct CDR3 sequences listed, approximately 15% are singletons. The CDR3 sequence is 14 residues long. From germline, CDR1 is SQVTM and CDR2 ANQGSEA. With V trimmed by 4 bases and J by 1 base, 3 bases remained unmatched. This clonotype was observed a handful of times. V is TRBV29-1 and J is TRBJ2-2, with 7 bases matching TRBD2. The receptor was isolated from a human donor in good health (CMV status not recorded). Some clones in this sample may be carry-over from other donors' samples. Sequencing input: PBMCs. The DNA of the CDR3 is TGCAGCGTTGCTCTAGCGGAGAACACCGGGGAGCTGTTTTTT. Protein sequence: CSVALAENTGELFF.